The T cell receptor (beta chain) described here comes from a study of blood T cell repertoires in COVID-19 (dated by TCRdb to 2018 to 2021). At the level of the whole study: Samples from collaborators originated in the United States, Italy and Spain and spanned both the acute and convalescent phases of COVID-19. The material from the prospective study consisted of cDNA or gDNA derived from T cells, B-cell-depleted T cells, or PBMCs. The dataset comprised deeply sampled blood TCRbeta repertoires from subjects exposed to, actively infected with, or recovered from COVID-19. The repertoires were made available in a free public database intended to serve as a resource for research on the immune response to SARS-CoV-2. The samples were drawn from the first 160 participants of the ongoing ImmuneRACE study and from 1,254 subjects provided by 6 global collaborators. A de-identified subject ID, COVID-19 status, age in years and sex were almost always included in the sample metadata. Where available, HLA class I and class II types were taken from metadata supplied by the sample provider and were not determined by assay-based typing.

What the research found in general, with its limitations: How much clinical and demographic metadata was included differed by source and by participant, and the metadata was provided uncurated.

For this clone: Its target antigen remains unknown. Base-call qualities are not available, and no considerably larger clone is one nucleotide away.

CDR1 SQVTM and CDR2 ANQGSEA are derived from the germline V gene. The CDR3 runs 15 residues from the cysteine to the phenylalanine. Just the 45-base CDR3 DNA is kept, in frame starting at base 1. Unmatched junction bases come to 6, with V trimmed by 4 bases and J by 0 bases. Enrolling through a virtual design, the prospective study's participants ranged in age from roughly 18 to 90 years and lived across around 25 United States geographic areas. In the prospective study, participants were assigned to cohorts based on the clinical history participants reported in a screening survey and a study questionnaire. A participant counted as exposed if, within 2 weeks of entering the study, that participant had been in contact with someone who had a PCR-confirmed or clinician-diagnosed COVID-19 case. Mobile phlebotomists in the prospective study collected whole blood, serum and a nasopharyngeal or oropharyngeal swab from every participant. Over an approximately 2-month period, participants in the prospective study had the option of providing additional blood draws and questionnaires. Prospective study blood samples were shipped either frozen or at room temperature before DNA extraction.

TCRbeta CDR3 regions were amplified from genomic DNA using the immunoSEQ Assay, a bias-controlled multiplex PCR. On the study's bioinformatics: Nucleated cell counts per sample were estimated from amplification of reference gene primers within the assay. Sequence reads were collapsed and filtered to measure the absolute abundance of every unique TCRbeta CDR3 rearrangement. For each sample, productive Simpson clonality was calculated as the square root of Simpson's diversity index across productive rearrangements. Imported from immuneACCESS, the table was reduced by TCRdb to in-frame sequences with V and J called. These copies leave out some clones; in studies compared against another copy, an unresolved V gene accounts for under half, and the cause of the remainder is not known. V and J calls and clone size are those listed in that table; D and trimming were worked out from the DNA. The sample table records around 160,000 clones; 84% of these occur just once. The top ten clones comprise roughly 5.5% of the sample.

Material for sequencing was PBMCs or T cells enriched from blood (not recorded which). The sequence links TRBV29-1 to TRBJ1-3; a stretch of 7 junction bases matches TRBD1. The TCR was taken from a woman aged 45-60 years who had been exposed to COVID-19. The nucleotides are TGCAGCGTTGGGGACAGTTTTTCCTCTGGAAACACCATATATTTT. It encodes CSVGDSFSSGNTIYF.